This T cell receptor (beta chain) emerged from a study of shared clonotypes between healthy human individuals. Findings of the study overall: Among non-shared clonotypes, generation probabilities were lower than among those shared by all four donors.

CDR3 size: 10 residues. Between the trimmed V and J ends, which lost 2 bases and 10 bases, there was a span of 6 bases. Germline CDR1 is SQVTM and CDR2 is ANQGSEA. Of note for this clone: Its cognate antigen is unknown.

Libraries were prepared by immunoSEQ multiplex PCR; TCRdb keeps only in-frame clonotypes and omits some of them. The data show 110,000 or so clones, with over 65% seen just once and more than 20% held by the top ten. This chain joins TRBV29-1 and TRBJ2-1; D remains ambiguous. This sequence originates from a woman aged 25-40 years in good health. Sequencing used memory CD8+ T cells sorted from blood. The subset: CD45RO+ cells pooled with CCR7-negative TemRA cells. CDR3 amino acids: CSVELREQFF. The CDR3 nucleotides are TGCAGCGTTGAACTTCGGGAGCAGTTCTTC.